The 31 T cell receptor beta chains below were found in one sample sequenced in a study of neoadjuvant nivolumab and ipilimumab in lung cancer. TCRdb's copy holds only in-frame clones and misses some; the assay was immunoSEQ multiplex PCR. The sample consists of 15,000 to 20,000 clones, 65% to 85% of them appearing once. Source: tumor tissue, taken after neoadjuvant nivolumab, alone or with ipilimumab, at or shortly before surgery. The source is an adult with non-small cell lung cancer.

J is TRBJ2-2 and V is TRBV5-1; 9 positions agree with TRBD1. The CDR3 has 16 amino acids. V lost 4 bases and J lost 3; bases outside the gene matches: 7. Germline V gene sequence: CDR1 SGHRS, CDR2 YFSETQ. The DNA of the CDR3 is TGCGCCAGCAGCACGTCCGGGACAGGGTACACCGGGGAGCTGTTTTTT. Translation: CASSTSGTGYTGELFF.

This clone turned up a few times. V gene TRBV4-3 combines with J gene TRBJ2-3; no reliable D call. Germline V gene data show CDR1 as LGHNA and CDR2 as YSLEER. CDR3 length equals 16 residues. V lost 4 bases and J 4 bases, leaving 18 bases between the germline ends. CDR3 bases: TGCGCCAGCAGCCCCAAAAAAGGGCGAGGAGCAGATACGCAGTATTTT. Translated: CASSPKKGRGADTQYF.

This clone was recorded once. V and J are TRBV6-1 and TRBJ2-5, with 10 bases fitting TRBD1. The ends lost 7 bases at V and 5 bases at J; junction bases unmatched: 7. This CDR3 is 14 amino acids long. From germline, CDR1 is MNHNS and CDR2 SASEGT. The CDR3 DNA reads as TGTGCCAGCATACGGGACAGGGGAGGGGAGACCCAGTACTTC. Protein sequence: CASIRDRGGETQYF.

The chain employs TRBV5-1 and TRBJ2-2, with TRBD1 identical over 7 bases. Trimming at V came to 4 bases and at J to 6 bases, leaving 9 bases not matched to a gene. The CDR3 covers 15 residues. CDR1 is SGHRS and CDR2 is YFSETQ in the germline V gene. CDR3 nucleotides: TGCGCCAGCAGCGTGGTCCCTGGGACAGCCGGGGAGCTGTTTTTT. It yields the protein CASSVVPGTAGELFF.

The chain uses TRBV6-1 and TRBJ1-2; D not certain. This CDR3 comprises 15 residues. Germline V gives CDR1 MNHNS, CDR2 SASEGT. Trimming pared 0 bases from V and 1 base from J, leaving 9 bases between. The CDR3 loop is CASSEASTGNYGYTF. The DNA of the CDR3 is TGTGCCAGCAGTGAAGCTTCCACGGGTAACTATGGCTACACCTTC.

The chain links TRBV6-1 to TRBJ2-5; D is tentatively TRBD1 or TRBD2 (5 bases each). Germline V CDR1 and CDR2: MNHNS, SASEGT. V lost 11 bases, J lost 4 bases, and 14 bases lay in between. The CDR3 has 12 residues. The CDR3 DNA reads as TGTGCCGCCAGCGTTGGGGGAGAGACCCAGTACTTC. Protein sequence: CAASVGGETQYF.

The chain recombines TRBV4-3 with TRBJ2-1; 11 bases map to TRBD1. Germline V gives CDR1 LGHNA, CDR2 YSLEER. Trimming at V came to 1 base and at J to 3 bases, leaving 5 bases not matched to a gene. The CDR3 is made up of 17 amino acids. CDR3 amino acids: CASSQVLDRGHYNEQFF. The CDR3 coding sequence is TGCGCCAGCAGCCAAGTCTTGGACAGGGGGCACTACAATGAGCAGTTCTTC.

The chain employs TRBV28 and TRBJ1-4; TRBD1 matches at 7 bases. The CDR3 contains 14 residues. V lost 8 bases and J lost 6; bases outside the gene matches: 9. Germline assignment: CDR1 MDHEN and CDR2 SYDVKM. The CDR3 protein is CASLGDRRHEKLFF. The CDR3 DNA reads as TGTGCCAGCCTTGGGGACAGACGACATGAAAAACTGTTTTTT. The full variable domain, rest sourced from reference TRBV28 and TRBJ1-4, is DVKVTQSSRYLVKRTGEKVFLECVQDMDHENMFWYRQDPGLGLRLIYFSYDVKMKEKGDIPEGYSVSREKKERFSLILESASTNQTSMYLCASLGDRRHEKLFFGSGTQLSVL.

The chain has TRBV19 and TRBJ2-1, with 9 bases aligning to TRBD1. The germline V gene encodes CDR1 LNHDA and CDR2 SQIVND (reference sequence). This CDR3 has 15 residues. The J segment lost 6 bases and the V segment lost 2 bases, leaving 5 bases of the junction unmatched. The CDR3 protein is CASSILGQGSNEQFF. The CDR3 nucleotides are TGTGCCAGTAGTATACTGGGACAGGGCTCCAATGAGCAGTTCTTC.

The chain carries TRBV2 and TRBJ2-5; D might be TRBD1 (5 bases). The germline V gene has CDR1 SNHLY and CDR2 FYNNEI. This CDR3 is built from 13 residues. Trimming left V 4 bases short and J 4 bases short, with 10 bases between. This CDR3 is CASSVGRAETQYF. The CDR3 DNA reads as TGTGCCAGCAGTGTTGGCAGGGCAGAGACCCAGTACTTC.

The table lists this clone with a few counts. The chain recombines TRBV30 with TRBJ2-1; 9 nucleotides agree with TRBD2. V lost 6 bases, J lost 10 bases, and 16 bases stayed unmatched. The CDR3 consists of 15 residues. Germline loops: CDR1 GTSNPN, CDR2 SVGIG (reference sequence). The CDR3 DNA sequence: TGTGCCTGTACTGCGGGGGGGAAGGCTTCGGGGGAGCAGTTCTTC. Encoded protein: CACTAGGKASGEQFF.

The rearrangement joins TRBV9 to TRBJ1-4; no reliable D call. Trimming removed 0 bases from V and 3 bases from J, with 6 bases in between. The germline CDR1 and CDR2 sequences are SGDLS and YYNGEE. The CDR3 loop spans 14 amino acids. The CDR3 reads CASSVAGSNEKLFF. CDR3 in DNA: TGTGCCAGCAGCGTAGCCGGGTCTAATGAAAAACTGTTTTTT.

The chain combines TRBV6-1 with TRBJ2-3; D call uncertain. Trimming took off 7 bases at V and 10 bases at J, with 24 bases between the two ends. CDR3 length: 15 amino acids. Germline assignment: CDR1 MNHNS and CDR2 SASEGT. CDR3 coding DNA: TGTGCCAGCATTGCCATACCTCTGACTTCCCTTGCGCAGTATTTT. It is translated as CASIAIPLTSLAQYF.

The rearrangement uses TRBV28 and TRBJ2-3, with D tentatively TRBD2 (7 bases). The germline V gene encodes CDR1 MDHEN and CDR2 SYDVKM. The CDR3 spans 15 residues. V was cut by 3 bases and J by 2 bases, with 12 bases left in between. CDR3 residues: CASSLAGATTDTQYF. The CDR3 bases are TGTGCCAGCAGTTTGGCGGGGGCTACCACAGATACGCAGTATTTT.

The V gene is TRBV7-2, the J gene TRBJ2-1; 12 bases match TRBD2. Germline CDR1 and CDR2: SGHTA and FQGNSA. Trimming at V came to 1 base and at J to 0 bases, leaving 4 bases not matched to a gene. The CDR3 sequence is 18 residues long. The CDR3 spells CASSLGLAGDLSYNEQFF. The CDR3, as DNA: TGTGCCAGCAGCTTAGGACTAGCGGGGGACCTCTCCTACAATGAGCAGTTCTTC.

The chain is built from TRBV9 and TRBJ2-1; 9 bases line up with TRBD1. The length of the CDR3 is 16 residues. Germline values: CDR1 SGDLS, CDR2 YYNGEE. V shed 3 bases, J shed 3 bases, and the junction held 7 bases outside the gene matches. DNA for the CDR3: TGTGCCAGCAGCGGCCAAAGACAGGGGGGCTACAATGAGCAGTTCTTC. This codes for CASSGQRQGGYNEQFF.

The genes are TRBV6-5 and TRBJ2-3, with 10 positions matching TRBD2. CDR3 length: 15 amino acids. Germline values: CDR1 MNHEY, CDR2 SVGAGI. The trim removed 10 bases at V and 9 bases at J, leaving 16 bases unmatched. The CDR3: CATAPVGLAMETQYF. The CDR3 region has the DNA TGTGCCACCGCCCCCGTGGGACTAGCGATGGAGACGCAGTATTTT.

V gene TRBV19 combines with J gene TRBJ1-1; D unclear. CDR1 and CDR2 (germline): LNHDA, SQIVND (reference sequence). The CDR3 runs 16 residues. Trimming stripped 1 base from V and 5 bases from J, with 17 bases between. The CDR3 sequence is CASSIVRMAPGTEAFF. Written as DNA, the CDR3 is TGTGCCAGTAGTATAGTAAGGATGGCGCCCGGGACTGAAGCTTTCTTT.

The chain recombines TRBV5-3 with TRBJ1-4; possibly TRBD1 for D (5 bases). TRBV5-3 is identified as an open reading frame with a role that is uncertain. The CDR3 loop spans 12 amino acids. V was shortened by 1 base and J by 8 bases, with 6 bases between the two germline ends. The CDR3 DNA reads as TGTGCCAGAAGCTTGAGGGACGAAAAACTGTTTTTT. Its protein is CARSLRDEKLFF.

This rearrangement joins TRBV12-5 to TRBJ2-1; D tentatively fits TRBD1 or TRBD2 (5 bases each). The length of the CDR3 is 15 residues. Trimming pared 1 base from V and 10 bases from J, leaving 17 bases between. CDR1 LGHNT and CDR2 FRNRAP come from the germline V gene. The CDR3 bases are TGTGCTAGTGGTTTGGGGGACCGCGGCCCCCAGGAGCAGTTCTTC. It codes for CASGLGDRGPQEQFF.

V usage is TRBV6-5 and J usage is TRBJ1-1; TRBD1 matches 8 bases. CDR3 length: 12 amino acids. J lost 10 bases, V lost 5 bases, and 6 bases had no gene match. Germline CDR1 and CDR2: MNHEY and SVGAGI. In DNA form, the CDR3 reads TGTGCCAGCAGTCCCCAAGGACAGGGAGCTTTCTTT. The encoded protein is CASSPQGQGAFF.

This sequence joins TRBV2 and TRBJ2-3, with D unresolved. Germline CDR1 SNHLY, CDR2 FYNNEI. Trimming took 3 bases from V and 0 from J, leaving 16 bases between them. The CDR3 length is 17 residues. The CDR3 nucleotides read TGTGCCAGCAGTGAGTCTGACTTTATTGCTAGCACAGATACGCAGTATTTT. This translates into CASSESDFIASTDTQYF.

This chain uses TRBV9 with TRBJ2-5; D is possibly TRBD1 or TRBD2 (5 bases each). The germline V gene has CDR1 SGDLS and CDR2 YYNGEE. With 3 bases removed from V and 3 bases from J, the gap between germline ends came to 21 bases. CDR3 size: 17 residues. In DNA, the CDR3 is TGTGCCAGCAGCGAAGGCCTAAGAGGGGACCAAAAAGAGACCCAGTACTTC. Protein: CASSEGLRGDQKETQYF.

The chain carries TRBV4-1 and TRBJ1-4, with unresolved D. Trimming shortened V by 0 bases and J by 10 bases, and 12 bases separated the two germline ends. CDR1 is MGHRA, CDR2 YSYEKL, per germline. The CDR3 totals 14 residues. The CDR3: CASSQEQTARKLFF. DNA for the CDR3: TGCGCCAGCAGCCAAGAACAGACGGCCCGAAAACTGTTTTTT.

This clone is medium-sized in the sample. The V call is TRBV9, the J call TRBJ1-1; D gene uncertain. Germline CDR1 SGDLS, CDR2 YYNGEE. The CDR3 totals 17 residues. The V gene lost 0 bases and the J gene lost 4 bases, with 19 bases spanning the gap. In DNA form, the CDR3 reads TGTGCCAGCAGCGTAGAAGGAGGACCAACCGCAATCACTGAAGCTTTCTTT. It yields the protein CASSVEGGPTAITEAFF.

V is TRBV7-8 and J is TRBJ1-2; D call uncertain. The V end was cut by 4 bases, the J end by 0 bases, with 15 bases between. The CDR3 totals 16 residues. Germline values: CDR1 SGHVS, CDR2 FQNEAQ. The CDR3 here is CASSSTRLLTNYGYTF. The CDR3 region has the DNA TGTGCCAGCAGCTCCACCCGGTTACTGACTAACTATGGCTACACCTTC.

The CDR3 DNA is TGTGCCTGGAGTCTGGGGACAGTCCTCTCACCCCTCCACTTT. This gives the protein CAWSLGTVLSPLHF. This chain connects TRBV30 to TRBJ1-6, with TRBD1 matching 7 bases. This CDR3 has 14 amino acids. V was clipped by 2 bases and J by 10 bases; unmatched bases: 8. Germline CDR1 is GTSNPN and CDR2 is SVGIG (reference sequence).

Points on this clone: Germline is not matched at one junction end, which may reflect a read error. The V call is TRBV5-4, the J call TRBJ1-2; no firm D call. Germline V gene lookup returns CDR1 SGHNT and CDR2 YYREEE (reference sequence). The CDR3 totals 14 residues. CDR3 sequence: CASSQDSAGPGYTF. In DNA form, the CDR3 reads TGCGCCAGCAGCCAAGACTCGGCGGGCCCTGGCTACACCTTC.

The chain employs TRBV7-2 and TRBJ1-2, with TRBD1 identical over 11 bases. The CDR3 spans 15 residues. The V gene's germline CDR1 is SGHTA and CDR2 FQGNSA. The V gene end was trimmed by 5 bases and the J gene end by 6 bases; junction bases not matched to a gene: 8. The CDR3 region is CASSARTGGADGYTF. As DNA, the CDR3 is TGTGCCAGCAGCGCCCGGACAGGGGGCGCTGATGGCTACACCTTC. Complete variable domain (other parts from reference TRBV7-2 and TRBJ1-2): GAGVSQSPSNKVTEKGKDVELRCDPISGHTALYWYRQSLGQGLEFLIYFQGNSAPDKSGLPSDRFSAERTGGSVSTLTIQRTQQEDSAVYLCASSARTGGADGYTFGSGTRLTVV.

The rearrangement uses TRBV7-9 and TRBJ1-2; D is undetermined. CDR1 and CDR2 (germline): SEHNR, FQNEAQ (reference sequence). V was shortened by 1 base and J by 8 bases, with 14 bases between the two germline ends. This CDR3 region has 14 residues. CDR3 nucleotides: TGTGCCAGCAGCTTAGGGGTCGCGTCTGAAGGCTACACCTTC. This translates into CASSLGVASEGYTF.

The chain is built from TRBV7-9 and TRBJ1-6; 7 bases match TRBD1. This CDR3 comprises 14 residues. Germline lookup yields CDR1 SEHNR and CDR2 FQNEAQ (reference sequence). V dropped 8 bases and J dropped 11; count of bases not matched to a gene: 12. CDR3 sequence (DNA): TGTGCCAGCGCATCTGAGGGGGCCGGAGCACCCCTCCACTTT. Translated: CASASEGAGAPLHF.